The clone carrying this TCR beta chain appeared a single time. Its antigen is unidentified. Per germline, CDR1 SEHNR and CDR2 FQNEAQ (reference sequence). V lost 5 bases, J lost 5 bases, and 18 bases lay in between. The CDR3 runs to 15 residues. These data are taken from a study of pediatric ulcerative colitis. Study in general: Over five patients showed pancolitis and two showed left-sided colitis. Study-wide findings and caveats: Acute severe colitis showed lower rectal diversity from clonal expansions.

The survey-level immunoSEQ assay was used. Generated by immunoSEQ multiplex PCR, the TCRdb table keeps only in-frame clones and is missing some. Seen here are around 68,000 clones, about three quarters observed once, and the top ten hold around 5.2%. Blood was drawn at the time of colonoscopy. This sequence joins TRBV7-9 and TRBJ2-5; D not certain. This clonotype was obtained from a boy aged 10-17 years with moderate ulcerative colitis. The material sequenced was blood. The CDR3 loop is CASSQGATVLETQYF. CDR3 nucleotide sequence: TGTGCCAGCAGCCAAGGAGCTACGGTTCTCGAGACCCAGTACTTC.